This T cell receptor (beta chain) was captured in a study of blood T cell repertoires in COVID-19 (dated by TCRdb to 2019 to 2021). For context, the study as a whole: Collaborator samples came from the United States, Italy and Spain and covered acute and convalescent phases of COVID-19. Nearly every sample came with metadata listing a de-identified subject ID, COVID-19 status, age in years and sex. The repertoires were made available in a free public database intended to serve as a resource for research on the immune response to SARS-CoV-2. The prospective study material was composed of cDNA or gDNA derived from T cells, B-cell-depleted T cells, or PBMCs. Deeply sampled blood TCRbeta repertoires from subjects exposed to, actively infected with, or recovered from COVID-19 were included in the dataset. Samples were obtained from the ongoing ImmuneRACE study (first 160 participants) and from 1,000 to 1,500 subjects provided by 6 global collaborators. Where HLA class I and class II types were available, the types were taken from metadata supplied by the sample provider, not from assay-based typing.

CDR1 and CDR2 are read off the germline V gene (reference sequence) as SGHNT and YYREEE. V loses 4 bases, J loses 0 bases, and the germline ends lie 10 bases apart. From the cysteine through the phenylalanine, the CDR3 covers 14 amino acids. Only CDR3 DNA is held: 42 bases, read in frame from base 1. As regards this clone: Its antigen specificity is not known. Base qualities are missing; no much larger clone stands one base away.

Study-level results and caveats: How much clinical and demographic metadata was included differed by source and by participant, and the metadata was provided uncurated.

The immunoSEQ Assay, a bias-controlled multiplex PCR, was used to amplify TCRbeta CDR3 regions from genomic DNA. The authors' pipeline ran thus. Nucleated cell counts per sample were estimated from amplification of reference gene primers within the assay. To quantify the absolute abundance of each unique TCRbeta CDR3 rearrangement, sequence reads were collapsed and filtered. For each sample, productive Simpson clonality was calculated as the square root of Simpson's diversity index across productive rearrangements. TCRdb limited this immuneACCESS table to in-frame rearrangements with V and J called. A share of clones is missing; checked studies link under half to unresolved V genes, and the rest is unexplained. Clone size and V and J calls were adopted from that table, with D and trimming inferred from the DNA. Across this sample there are about 290,000 clones, with under 90% seen only once. In total, the top ten clones hold about 1.7% of the sample.

Enrolling through a virtual design, the prospective study's participants ranged in age from about 18 to 89 years and lived across more than 20 United States geographic areas. In the prospective study, cohorts were assigned on the basis of participant-reported clinical history obtained from a screening survey and a study questionnaire. Recovered participants in ImmuneRACE Cohort 3 were defined by two consecutive negative NP/OP PCR tests, clearance by a healthcare professional, or resolution of symptoms. In the prospective study, mobile phlebotomists collected whole blood, serum and a nasopharyngeal or oropharyngeal swab from each participant. Additional blood draws and questionnaires over an approximately 2-month period could optionally be provided by prospective study participants. Blood samples from the prospective study were shipped frozen or at room temperature prior to DNA extraction.

The rearrangement combines TRBV5-4 with TRBJ1-2; the D segment cannot be called with confidence. Material: PBMCs or T cells enriched from blood (not recorded which). This clonotype was obtained from a woman between 40 and 50 years old who had recovered from COVID-19. The CDR3 reads as follows: CASSPVPSNYGYTF. The sequenced DNA is TGTGCCAGCAGCCCAGTCCCCTCTAACTATGGCTACACCTTC.